The 21 T cell receptor beta chains listed next were all sequenced from one sample in a study of cytomegalovirus exposure and HLA in healthy donors. With 60 Vbeta and 13 Jbeta primers, the PCR was carried out. TCRdb's copy holds only in-frame clones and misses some; the assay was immunoSEQ multiplex PCR. The sample contains tens of thousands of clones, roughly 61% of which appear only once. The material sequenced was PBMCs. Receptor source: a woman between 35 and 50 years old in good health and CMV-seropositive.

The chain uses TRBV25-1 and TRBJ2-1, with D possibly being TRBD2 (6 bases). Germline V gene data show CDR1 as MGHDK and CDR2 as SYGVNS. Between the trimmed V and J ends, which lost 3 bases and 5 bases, there was a span of 17 bases. CDR3 length: 16 residues. The CDR3 protein is CASSDSYRTINNEQFF. In DNA form, the CDR3 reads TGTGCCAGCAGTGACTCTTATAGGACTATAAACAATGAGCAGTTCTTC.

The rearrangement links TRBV18 to TRBJ1-1; maybe TRBD1 (6 bases). CDR3 length: 13 amino acids. V shed 6 bases and J shed 4 bases, with 12 bases lying between them. Germline V gene lookup returns CDR1 KGHSH and CDR2 LQKENI. The CDR3 is CASSPFRGTEAFF. The CDR3, as DNA: TGTGCCAGCTCGCCATTCAGGGGCACTGAAGCTTTCTTT.

The chain combines TRBV27 with TRBJ2-7; 7 nucleotides align to TRBD1. V lost 3 bases and J lost 1; bases outside the gene matches: 3. The CDR3 consists of 14 residues. CDR1 MNHEY and CDR2 SMNVEV come from the germline V gene (reference sequence). CDR3 residues: CASSFGTESYEQYF. CDR3 sequence (DNA): TGTGCCAGCAGTTTCGGGACAGAGTCCTACGAGCAGTACTTC.

This clone has only a few counts. This chain links TRBV7-8 with TRBJ2-7; 12 nucleotides agree with TRBD2. Trimming took 1 base from V and 6 from J; bases not matched to a gene: 4. This CDR3 is built from 15 residues. Germline V gene lookup returns CDR1 SGHVS and CDR2 FQNEAQ. In nucleotides, the CDR3 is TGTGCCAGCAGCTTAGGACTAGCGGGAGAGCGCGAGCAGTACTTC. This codes for CASSLGLAGEREQYF.

The V and J genes are TRBV6-1 and TRBJ2-1, with a possible D match to TRBD1 (6 bases). The V gene's germline CDR1 is MNHNS and CDR2 SASEGT. V lost 4 bases to trimming and J lost 10 bases, with 14 bases between them. The CDR3 covers 13 residues. The CDR3 coding sequence is TGTGCCAGCAGTGTCACTAACAGGGTGGAGCAGTTCTTC. Encoded protein: CASSVTNRVEQFF.

This clone has just one count. This chain connects TRBV7-9 to TRBJ1-2, with D possibly TRBD1 on 5 matching bases. Germline CDR1 reads SEHNR; CDR2 reads FQNEAQ (reference sequence). CDR3 length: 15 residues. Trimming took 4 bases from V and 6 from J, leaving 18 bases between them. The CDR3 nucleotides are TGTGCCAGCAGCTCGGGAGTTTCGGGGGAGGATGGCTACACCTTC. Amino acids: CASSSGVSGEDGYTF.

This chain links TRBV7-6 with TRBJ2-5; D gene unclear. CDR3 length equals 13 residues. The V end lost 5 bases, the J end lost 3 bases, and 10 bases lay between the germline ends. Germline V gene data show CDR1 as SGHVS and CDR2 as FNYEAQ. This CDR3 reads CASSLEVEETQYF. CDR3 DNA sequence: TGTGCCAGCAGCCTCGAGGTCGAAGAGACCCAGTACTTC.

This clone appeared once. This chain connects TRBV30 to TRBJ2-1, with D uncertain. CDR1 and CDR2 from the germline V gene are GTSNPN and SVGIG (reference sequence). The ends were cut back, 2 bases at V and 0 bases at J, with 8 bases in the middle. The CDR3 contains 14 residues. CDR3 DNA: TGTGCCTGGAGTCCGGAGAGCTCCTACAATGAGCAGTTCTTC. Protein: CAWSPESSYNEQFF.

As for this clone: Compared with germline, one end of the junction differs, possibly owing to a read error. The CDR3 DNA is TGCGCCAGCAGCTTCGGGACAGGGCTGGCAGAAGGTTTCTTT. It is translated as CASSFGTGLAEGFF. V is TRBV5-1 and J is TRBJ1-1, with 9 bases identical to TRBD1. CDR1 SGHRS and CDR2 YFSETQ come from the germline V gene. CDR3 length: 14 residues.

The gene calls are TRBV13 and TRBJ1-4, with D possibly TRBD1 on 5 matching bases. The CDR3 is 14 residues long. V was trimmed by 5 bases and J by 7 bases, leaving 14 bases between them. The germline V gene encodes CDR1 PRHDT and CDR2 FYEKMQ (reference sequence). In nucleotides, the CDR3 is TGTGCCAGCAGCCTCCCCGGGGGAGGTGAAAAACTGTTTTTT. It encodes CASSLPGGGEKLFF.

This clone was detected only once. The chain carries TRBV2 and TRBJ2-1; 8 bases line up with TRBD2. CDR1 is SNHLY and CDR2 is FYNNEI in the germline V gene. V dropped 3 bases and J dropped 2; count of bases not matched to a gene: 9. The CDR3 spans 17 residues. The CDR3 DNA reads as TGTGCCAGCAGTGATCGGGGGGGCTACATTACCTACAATGAGCAGTTCTTC. Residues: CASSDRGGYITYNEQFF.

The chain combines TRBV29-1 with TRBJ1-2; D is unresolved. Germline lookup yields CDR1 SQVTM and CDR2 ANQGSEA. The CDR3 has 14 amino acids. The ends were cut back, 0 bases at V and 0 bases at J, with 8 bases in the middle. DNA of the CDR3: TGCAGCGTTGAAGAAGATACATCTAACTATGGCTACACCTTC. It translates to CSVEEDTSNYGYTF.

This clone was counted only a few times. The chain joins TRBV27 to TRBJ2-7; tentative D call: TRBD2 (6 bases). Germline-derived CDR1 and CDR2 are MNHEY and SMNVEV (reference sequence). V dropped 1 base and J dropped 7 bases, with 14 bases sitting between them. The CDR3 has 14 amino acids. The CDR3 region is CASSLLPGAEEQYF. CDR3 nucleotide sequence: TGTGCCAGCAGTTTATTACCGGGAGCGGAGGAGCAGTACTTC.

The rearrangement links TRBV7-3 to TRBJ2-1; 10 bases match TRBD1. Looked up from germline, CDR1 is SGHTA and CDR2 is FQGTGA. The V and J ends lost 5 bases and 6 bases, in that order; junction bases with no gene match: 7. The CDR3 is 15 residues long. The CDR3 region is CASSRRQGAGNEQFF. The DNA for the CDR3 is TGTGCCAGCAGCCGGAGACAGGGGGCAGGCAATGAGCAGTTCTTC.

The chain uses TRBV23-1 and TRBJ1-2; the match to TRBD1 covers 8 bases. TRBV23-1 falls under the ORF class, with uncertain function. Trimming at V came to 3 bases and at J to 2 bases, leaving 5 bases not matched to a gene. The length of the CDR3 is 15 residues. CDR3 sequence (DNA): TGCGCCAGCAGTCACACGACAGGGGCAAACTATGGCTACACCTTC. Its protein is CASSHTTGANYGYTF.

This chain links TRBV7-9 with TRBJ2-5; 7 bases are shared with TRBD2. Germline V gives CDR1 SEHNR, CDR2 FQNEAQ (reference sequence). The CDR3 has 13 residues. J was trimmed by 3 bases and V by 3 bases; bases with no gene match: 1. CDR3 bases: TGTGCCAGCAGCTTTGCGGGGGAAGAGACCCAGTACTTC. Translation gives CASSFAGEETQYF.

This clone was observed a handful of times. The chain is built from TRBV7-3 and TRBJ1-1; D is ambiguous. Trimming took off 5 bases at V and 0 bases at J, with 7 bases between the two ends. This CDR3 is 13 amino acids long. Germline CDR1 reads SGHTA; CDR2 reads FQGTGA. CDR3 amino acids: CASSPTVNTEAFF. In DNA form, the CDR3 reads TGTGCCAGCAGCCCAACGGTGAACACTGAAGCTTTCTTT.

The chain couples TRBV11-2 to TRBJ1-2; maybe TRBD1 (6 bases). The CDR3 has 14 residues. Trimming removed 5 bases at V and 8 bases at J, with 18 bases between. Per the germline V gene, CDR1 is SGHAT and CDR2 is FQNNGV. DNA for the CDR3: TGTGCCAGCAGCCCTACCCGACAGGACCTAGGCTACACCTTC. It specifies CASSPTRQDLGYTF.

The V gene is TRBV27, the J gene TRBJ1-6, with D perhaps matching TRBD1 (5 bases). The V end was cut by 0 bases, the J end by 10 bases, with 16 bases between. The length of the CDR3 is 16 residues. CDR1 is MNHEY and CDR2 is SMNVEV in the germline V gene (reference sequence). CDR3 nucleotides: TGTGCCAGCAGTTTATCTGGGCAGGGTCTGTGGTCACCCCTCCACTTT. Translating gives CASSLSGQGLWSPLHF.

The CDR3, as DNA: TGTGCCAGCAGTGAACGTGGACAGGGTGGCTATGGGGCCAACGTCCTGACTTTC. Translated: CASSERGQGGYGANVLTF. The chain couples TRBV2 to TRBJ2-6; 8 bases are a match to TRBD1. Germline CDR1 and CDR2: SNHLY and FYNNEI. J lost 3 bases, V lost 2 bases, and 9 bases had no gene match. There are 18 residues in the CDR3.

The gene calls are TRBV4-3 and TRBJ2-5; D remains unclear. Germline V CDR1 and CDR2: LGHNA, YSLEER. The germline V and J ends were trimmed by 4 bases and 5 bases, with 11 bases remaining between them. The CDR3 runs to 13 residues. In DNA, the CDR3 is TGCGCCAGCAGCCGGCTCCCCCGTGAGACCCAGTACTTC. This gives the protein CASSRLPRETQYF.